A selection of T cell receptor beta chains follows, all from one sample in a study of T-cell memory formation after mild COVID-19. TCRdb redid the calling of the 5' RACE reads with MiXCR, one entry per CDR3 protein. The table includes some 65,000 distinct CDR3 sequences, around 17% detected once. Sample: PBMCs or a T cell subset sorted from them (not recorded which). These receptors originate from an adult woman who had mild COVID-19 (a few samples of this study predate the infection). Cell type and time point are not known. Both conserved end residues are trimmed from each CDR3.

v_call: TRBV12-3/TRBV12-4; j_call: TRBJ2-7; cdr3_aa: ASSFSGSYEQY
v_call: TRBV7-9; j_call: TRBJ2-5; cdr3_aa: ASSLYAGPEETQY
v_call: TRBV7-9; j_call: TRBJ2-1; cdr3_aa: ASSPTSGSDEQF
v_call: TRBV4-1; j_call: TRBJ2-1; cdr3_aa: ASSQYVAAGPPITTYNEQF
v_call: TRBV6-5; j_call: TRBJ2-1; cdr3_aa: ASSFDRYNEQF
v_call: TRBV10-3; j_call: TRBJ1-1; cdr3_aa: AISESRGGSTEAF
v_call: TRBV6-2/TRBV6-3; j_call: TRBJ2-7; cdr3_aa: ASSYSEERIGLASQRYEQY
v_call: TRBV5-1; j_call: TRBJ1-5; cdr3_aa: ASSLHAIGGDSNQPQH
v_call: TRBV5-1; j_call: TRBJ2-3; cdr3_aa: ASSLESDTQY
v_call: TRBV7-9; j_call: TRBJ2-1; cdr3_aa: ASSYPGTSGHNEQF
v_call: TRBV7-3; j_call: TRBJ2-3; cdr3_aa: ASSLTTATDTQY
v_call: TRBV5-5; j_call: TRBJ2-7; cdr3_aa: ASSFPGRVYEQY
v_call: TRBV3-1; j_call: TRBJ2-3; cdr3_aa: ASSQGSRDRGDTDTQY
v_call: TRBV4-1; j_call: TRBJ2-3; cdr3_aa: ASSQDIAGLTDTQY
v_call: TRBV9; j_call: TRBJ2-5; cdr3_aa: ASSDRETQY
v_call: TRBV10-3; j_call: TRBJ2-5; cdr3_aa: AISEVAKDRGSTYQETQY
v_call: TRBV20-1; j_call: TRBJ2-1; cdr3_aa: SARSGVSYNEQF
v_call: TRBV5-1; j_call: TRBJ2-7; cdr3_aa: ASSSGTGGPYEQY
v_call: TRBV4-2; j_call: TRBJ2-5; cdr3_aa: ASSPQFGAAETQY
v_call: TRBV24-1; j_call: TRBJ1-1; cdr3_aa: ATGTNTEAF
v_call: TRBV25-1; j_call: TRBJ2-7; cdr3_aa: ASSAPPGTGDYEQY
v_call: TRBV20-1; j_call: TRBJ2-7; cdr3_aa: SARDRTSYEQY
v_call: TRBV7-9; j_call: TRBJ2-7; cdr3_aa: ASSLVLDFSYEQY
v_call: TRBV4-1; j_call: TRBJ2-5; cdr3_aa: ARSRGGAGASEETQY
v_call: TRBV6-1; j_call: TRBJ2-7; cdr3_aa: ASRPLGQQSYEQY
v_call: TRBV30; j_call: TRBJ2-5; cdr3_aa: AWSVDRAVPREIQETQY
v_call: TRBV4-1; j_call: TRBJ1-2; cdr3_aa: ASSQVAGGYGYT
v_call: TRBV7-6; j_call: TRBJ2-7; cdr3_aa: ASSSGTGNPYEQY
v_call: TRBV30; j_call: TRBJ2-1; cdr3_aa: AWSTGGSYNEQF
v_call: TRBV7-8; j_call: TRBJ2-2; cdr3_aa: ASSLFPGAGELF
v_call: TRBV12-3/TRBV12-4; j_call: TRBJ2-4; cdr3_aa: ASSLSGPQGNRAKNIQY
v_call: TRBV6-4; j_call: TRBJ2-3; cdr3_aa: ASRDRAGTDTQY
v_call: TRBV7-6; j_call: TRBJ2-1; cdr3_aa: ASSAFDEYPEQF
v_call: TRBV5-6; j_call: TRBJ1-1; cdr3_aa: ASSLVVRGAEAF
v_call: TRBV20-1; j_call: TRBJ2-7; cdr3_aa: SARVPSREGADEQY
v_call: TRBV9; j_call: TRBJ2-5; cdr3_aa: ASSVGTAQETQY
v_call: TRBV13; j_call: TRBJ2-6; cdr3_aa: ASRQTRDSPGANVLT
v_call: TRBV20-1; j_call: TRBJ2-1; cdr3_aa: SAGSGQGDNEQF
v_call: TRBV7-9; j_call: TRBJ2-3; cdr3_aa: ASSSGGGIADTQY
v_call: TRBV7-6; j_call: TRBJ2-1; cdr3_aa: ASSLGSGITNEQF
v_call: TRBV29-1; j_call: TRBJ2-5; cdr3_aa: SGEGVAGGPREQETQY
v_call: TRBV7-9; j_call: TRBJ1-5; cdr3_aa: ASSLVGQPQH
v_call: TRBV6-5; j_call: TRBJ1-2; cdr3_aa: ASSLATGRGNYGYT
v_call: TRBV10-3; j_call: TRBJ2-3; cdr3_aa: AISGGGADTQY
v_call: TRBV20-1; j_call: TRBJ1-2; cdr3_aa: SARDTTYYGYT
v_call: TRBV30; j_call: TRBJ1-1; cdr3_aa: AWSTGAEGAF
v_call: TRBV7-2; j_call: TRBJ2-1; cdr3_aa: ASSLYPPTDTGEQF
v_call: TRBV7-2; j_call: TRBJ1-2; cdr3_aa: ASSLTGRRGYT
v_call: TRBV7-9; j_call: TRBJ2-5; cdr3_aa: ASSLIQGDQETQY
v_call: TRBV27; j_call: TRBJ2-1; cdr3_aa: ASSSNLAGRDNEQF
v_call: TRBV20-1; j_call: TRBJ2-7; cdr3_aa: SARVQGEYEQY
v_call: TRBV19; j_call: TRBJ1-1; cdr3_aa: ASIGTGSRVSGGAF
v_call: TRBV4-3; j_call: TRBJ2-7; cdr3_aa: ASSQDSNYEQY
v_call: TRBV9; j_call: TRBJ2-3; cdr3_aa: ASSPQGDGTDTQY
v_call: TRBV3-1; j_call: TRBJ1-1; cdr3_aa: ASSQLPENTEAF
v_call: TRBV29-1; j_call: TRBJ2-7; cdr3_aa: SVYRDGSSYEQY